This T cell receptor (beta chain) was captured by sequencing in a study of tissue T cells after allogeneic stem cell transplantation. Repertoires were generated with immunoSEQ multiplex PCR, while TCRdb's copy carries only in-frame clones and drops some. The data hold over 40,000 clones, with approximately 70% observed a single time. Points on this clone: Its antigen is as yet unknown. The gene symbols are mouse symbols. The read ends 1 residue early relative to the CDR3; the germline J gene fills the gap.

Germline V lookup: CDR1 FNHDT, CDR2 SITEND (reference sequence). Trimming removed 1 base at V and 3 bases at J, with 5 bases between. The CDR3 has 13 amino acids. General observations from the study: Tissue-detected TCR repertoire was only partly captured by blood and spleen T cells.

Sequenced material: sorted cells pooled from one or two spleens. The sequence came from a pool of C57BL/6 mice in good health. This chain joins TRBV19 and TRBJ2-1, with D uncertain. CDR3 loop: CASSIYPYAEQFF. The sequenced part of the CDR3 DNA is TGTGCCAGCAGTATATACCCCTATGCTGAGCAGTTC. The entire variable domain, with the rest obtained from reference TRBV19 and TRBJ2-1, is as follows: GGIITQTPKFLIGQEGQKLTLKCQQNFNHDTMYWYRQDSGKGLRLIYYSITENDLQKGDLSEGYDASREKKSSFSLTVTSAQKNEMAVFLCASSIYPYAEQFFGPGTRLTVL.